One sample yielded the 20 T cell receptor beta chains listed below, sequenced in a study of a mutant IDH1 vaccine in newly diagnosed glioma. For these receptors, no antigen is known. Described time point: week 47, end of study. In every dose of vaccine, 300 ug of mutant IDH1 20-mer peptide was given alongside topical imiquimod. Assay: immunoSEQ multiplex PCR; the TCRdb copy retains only in-frame clones and omits some. The sample yields tens of thousands of clones, almost 65% seen once. Sequenced here: peripheral blood mononuclear cells (PBMCs), sampled from a glioma patient whose treatment included an IDH1 peptide vaccine. The receptor source for this set is a man aged 35 to 55 with glioma. Some clones in this sample may be carry-over from other donors' samples.

This rearrangement joins TRBV5-5 to TRBJ2-1; possibly TRBD1 or TRBD2 for D (5 bases each). The CDR3 has 15 residues. Trimming removed 4 bases from V and 0 bases from J, with 11 bases in between. Germline V gene data show CDR1 as SGHKS and CDR2 as YYEKEE (reference sequence). This CDR3 is CASSLGESSYNEQFF. As DNA, the CDR3 is TGTGCCAGCAGCCTGGGGGAAAGCTCCTACAATGAGCAGTTCTTC.

This clone came up a few times. The chain recombines TRBV6-1 with TRBJ1-6; 9 bases align to TRBD1. J gave up 14 bases and V 3 bases, and 14 bases lay outside the gene matches. The CDR3 has 16 amino acids. CDR1 is MNHNS, CDR2 SASEGT, per germline. In DNA, the CDR3 is TGTGCCAGCAGTGATCGAAACCGGGACAGGGCTTACACCCTCCACTTT. Protein sequence: CASSDRNRDRAYTLHF.

The chain links TRBV9 to TRBJ2-3; D remains unclear. Per germline, CDR1 SGDLS and CDR2 YYNGEE. This CDR3 region has 15 residues. V lost 0 bases and J lost 0, with 8 bases in between. The CDR3 is CASSVEDGSTDTQYF. The CDR3 nucleotides are TGTGCCAGCAGCGTAGAGGACGGTAGCACAGATACGCAGTATTTT.

The V and J genes are TRBV19 and TRBJ1-5, with D unclear. The CDR3 runs to 13 residues. The germline gives CDR1 LNHDA, CDR2 SQIVND (reference sequence). Trimming removed 6 bases at V and 4 bases at J, with 10 bases between. The CDR3 loop is CASRSGRNQPQHF. The CDR3 DNA follows: TGTGCCAGTAGGTCCGGGAGGAATCAGCCCCAGCATTTT.

J is TRBJ2-7 and V is TRBV18; 10 bases align to TRBD1. In germline, CDR1 is KGHSH, CDR2 LQKENI. Unmatched junction bases numbered 9, after V lost 0 bases and J lost 4 bases. The CDR3 has 17 residues. CDR3 DNA: TGTGCCAGCTCACCACCGTCACCGGGACAGGGGCGGTACGAGCAGTACTTC. Translating gives CASSPPSPGQGRYEQYF. The full variable domain, with the rest looked up from reference TRBV18 and TRBJ2-7, is NAGVMQNPRHLVRRRGQEARLRCSPMKGHSHVYWYRQLPEEGLKFMVYLQKENIIDESGMPKERFSAEFPKEGPSILRIQQVVRGDSAAYFCASSPPSPGQGRYEQYFGPGTRLTVT.

The rearrangement links TRBV4-1 to TRBJ1-5; maybe TRBD1 (6 bases). V gave up 4 bases and J gave up 4 bases, with 11 bases separating them. The CDR3 sequence is 14 residues long. Germline V gene sequence: CDR1 MGHRA, CDR2 YSYEKL. The CDR3 sequence: CASSPGQSNQPQHF. The CDR3 DNA reads as TGCGCCAGCAGCCCCGGACAGTCTAATCAGCCCCAGCATTTT.

The rearrangement joins TRBV5-1 to TRBJ1-4, with D maybe TRBD1 (6 bases). The CDR3 runs 15 residues. In germline, CDR1 is SGHRS, CDR2 YFSETQ. The V end lost 4 bases, the J end lost 5 bases, and 15 bases lay between the germline ends. This CDR3 reads CASSLQGAENEKLFF. The CDR3 DNA reads TGCGCCAGCAGCCTACAGGGAGCGGAGAATGAAAAACTGTTTTTT.

The genes are TRBV21-1 and TRBJ2-3. TRBV21-1 is a pseudogene. The CDR3 covers 15 residues. This CDR3 reads CASSLWTESTDTQYF. In nucleotides, the CDR3 is TGTGCCAGCAGCCTTTGGACGGAGAGCACAGATACGCAGTATTTT.

The chain links TRBV7-2 to TRBJ1-1, with D tentatively TRBD1 (5 bases). CDR3 length: 14 amino acids. Trimming removed 1 base from V and 6 bases from J, with 12 bases in between. Germline assignment: CDR1 SGHTA and CDR2 FQGNSA. The CDR3 loop reads CASSLGLLGAEAFF. The DNA of the CDR3 is TGTGCCAGCAGCTTAGGACTACTGGGGGCTGAAGCTTTCTTT.

The sample holds one count of this clone. This chain links TRBV21-1 with TRBJ2-3; the D call TRBD2 from the table was never checked on the DNA. TRBV21-1 is a listed pseudogene. The CDR3 has 9 amino acids. The CDR3: CASLYTQYF. Written as DNA, the CDR3 is TGTGCCAGCCTTTATACGCAGTATTTT.

The sample holds a few counts of this clone. The same CDR3 also results from other DNA sequences found in this sample. This chain links TRBV6-1 with TRBJ1-3, with D perhaps TRBD1 (5 bases). The CDR3 totals 15 residues. Trimming removed 4 bases from V and 2 bases from J, with 12 bases in between. Germline V CDR1 and CDR2: MNHNS, SASEGT. This chain's CDR3 is CASSAGVGAGNTIYF. The DNA of the CDR3 is TGTGCCAGCAGTGCTGGTGTGGGGGCTGGAAACACCATATATTTT.

This sequence joins TRBV21-1 and TRBJ2-3; the table's D call TRBD2 went unverified against the DNA. TRBV21-1 is assigned pseudogene status. CDR3 size: 13 residues. CDR3 region: CASPPRKRRTQYF. For the CDR3, the DNA is TGTGCCAGCCCCCCGAGGAAACGGCGTACGCAGTATTTT.

This clone turned up a few times. The chain recombines TRBV19 with TRBJ2-3; D remains ambiguous. Trimming removed 9 bases at V and 4 bases at J, with 11 bases between. The CDR3 is made up of 12 amino acids. Germline V lookup: CDR1 LNHDA, CDR2 SQIVND (reference sequence). CDR3 DNA sequence: TGTGCCAGGACGCAACATTCAGATACGCAGTATTTT. It specifies CARTQHSDTQYF.

This rearrangement joins TRBV4-1 to TRBJ1-2; D uncertain. Deletions cut 6 bases from V and 7 bases from J, with 18 bases between. Germline V lookup: CDR1 MGHRA, CDR2 YSYEKL. The CDR3 is 14 residues long. The CDR3 coding sequence is TGCGCCAGCAGGCCCCAGGAAGGAGGAAGTGGCTACACCTTC. Its protein product is CASRPQEGGSGYTF.

The rearrangement links TRBV18 to TRBJ1-3; 8 bases are a match to TRBD1. The V segment lost 2 bases and the J segment 2 bases; nucleotides outside the gene matches: 2. The CDR3 runs 15 residues. Germline CDR1 and CDR2: KGHSH and LQKENI. The CDR3 region is CASSPTGGTGNTIYF. In DNA form, the CDR3 reads TGTGCCAGCTCACCAACAGGGGGTACTGGAAACACCATATATTTT.

This clone was detected only a few times. The chain employs TRBV7-3 and TRBJ1-2; D not certain. Trimming pared 5 bases from V and 6 bases from J, leaving 13 bases between. Per germline, CDR1 SGHTA and CDR2 FQGTGA. The CDR3 contains 13 residues. CDR3 amino acids: CASSPPGNDGYTF. In DNA form, the CDR3 reads TGTGCCAGCAGCCCGCCAGGAAACGATGGCTACACCTTC.

This sequence joins TRBV7-9 and TRBJ2-1; D ambiguous. The germline V gene encodes CDR1 SEHNR and CDR2 FQNEAQ (reference sequence). The CDR3 runs to 11 residues. The V gene lost 5 bases and the J gene lost 2 bases, with 1 base spanning the gap. The CDR3 protein is CASSPYNEQFF. In DNA form, the CDR3 reads TGTGCCAGCAGCCCCTACAATGAGCAGTTCTTC.

This chain joins TRBV6-5 and TRBJ1-1; TRBD1 might be the D (5 bases). The V gene lost 2 bases and the J gene lost 5 bases, with 9 bases spanning the gap. Germline V CDR1 and CDR2: MNHEY, SVGAGI. The length of the CDR3 is 13 residues. The CDR3, as DNA: TGTGCCAGCAGTTACCCCCGGGGGACTGAAGCTTTCTTT. It yields the protein CASSYPRGTEAFF.

A few counts support this clone. The chain is built from TRBV5-1 and TRBJ2-7; the D gene could be TRBD1 or TRBD2 (6 bases each). Trimming took 0 bases from V and 2 from J, leaving 12 bases between them. Per the germline V gene, CDR1 is SGHRS and CDR2 is YFSETQ. This CDR3 comprises 15 residues. CDR3 protein: CASSLVGGHAYEQYF. CDR3 nucleotide sequence: TGCGCCAGCAGCTTGGTTGGGGGGCATGCCTACGAGCAGTACTTC.

The sample holds a few counts of this clone. The gene calls are TRBV10-1 and TRBJ1-5; tentative D call: TRBD1 (6 bases). Germline V gives CDR1 WNHNN, CDR2 SYGVQD (reference sequence). The CDR3 spans 14 residues. Trimming removed 5 bases at V and 3 bases at J, with 11 bases between. For the CDR3, the DNA is TGCGCCAGCAGTCTGGGGGGCTTCAATCAGCCCCAGCATTTT. It translates to CASSLGGFNQPQHF.